This passage covers 5 T cell receptor beta chains from one sample sequenced in a study of blood T cell repertoires in COVID-19. Here immunoSEQ multiplex PCR was the method, and the copy in TCRdb shows in-frame clones only, minus some. The table lists some 110,000 clones, about nine tenths of them singletons. Sequencing used peripheral blood. The receptors were sampled from a human donor in a cohort sampled during active COVID-19.

The rearrangement joins TRBV6-1 to TRBJ2-4; 10 bases map to TRBD1. This CDR3 has 18 residues. Trimming took 1 base from V and 0 from J; bases not matched to a gene: 6. Germline V gene data show CDR1 as MNHNS and CDR2 as SASEGT. CDR3 in DNA: TGTGCCAGCAGTGAAGAGGGACAGGGGCCCAGAGCCAAAAACATTCAGTACTTC. Its translation is CASSEEGQGPRAKNIQYF.

This chain connects TRBV29-1 to TRBJ1-3; D is unclear. Trimming took 7 bases from V and 4 from J, leaving 14 bases between them. The CDR3 totals 13 residues. Per germline, CDR1 SQVTM and CDR2 ANQGSEA. The CDR3 protein is CSGGAAAGNTIYF. The CDR3 DNA follows: TGCAGCGGGGGAGCCGCCGCAGGAAACACCATATATTTT. The variable domain in full, with the rest retrieved from reference TRBV29-1 and TRBJ1-3, is SAVISQKPSRDICQRGTSLTIQCQVDSQVTMMFWYRQQPGQSLTLIATANQGSEATYESGFVIDKFPISRPNLTFSTLTVSNMSPEDSSIYLCSGGAAAGNTIYFGEGSWLTVV.

The chain uses TRBV6-5 and TRBJ1-1; TRBD1 is a possible D gene (5 bases). The CDR3 has 12 amino acids. With 0 bases removed from V and 10 bases from J, the gap between germline ends came to 9 bases. Germline V gene lookup returns CDR1 MNHEY and CDR2 SVGAGI. The CDR3, as DNA: TGTGCCAGCAGTTACTCGGGGGGGAGAGCTTTCTTT. Its protein is CASSYSGGRAFF.

This clone turned up a few times. The rearrangement links TRBV3-1 (or the pseudogene TRBV3-2) to TRBJ2-5, with unresolved D. Trimming left V 8 bases short and J 4 bases short, with 14 bases between. The CDR3 length is 13 residues. Germline loops: CDR1 LGHDT, CDR2 YNNKEL (reference sequence). The DNA of the CDR3 is TGTGCCAGCCAGTCTGTGGCTTCAGAGACCCAGTACTTC. It codes for CASQSVASETQYF.

About this clone itself: Other DNA sequences in the same sample also yield this CDR3. The chain carries TRBV13 and TRBJ1-2; 8 nucleotides align to TRBD1. The CDR3 sequence is 13 residues long. The ends lost 5 bases at V and 4 bases at J; junction bases unmatched: 3. Germline lookup yields CDR1 PRHDT and CDR2 FYEKMQ (reference sequence). CDR3 region: CASSLGQAYGYTF. In DNA, the CDR3 is TGTGCCAGCAGCCTGGGACAGGCCTATGGCTACACCTTC.